This entry features one T cell receptor beta chain sequence. Its antigen is still unknown. The data belong to a study of OX40 agonist ivuxolimab in advanced cancers. Study background: Averaging roughly 60 years in age, with a range of about 23 to 90, the cohort was 65% to 85% male. Overall study findings and caveats: Among some nonresponders, normalized T-cell clonal expansion was also low.

J lost 4 bases, V lost 5 bases, and 10 bases had no gene match. CDR1 SGHAT and CDR2 FQDESV come from the germline V gene (reference sequence). CDR3 length: 16 amino acids. Sequenced by immunoSEQ multiplex PCR; TCRdb stores in-frame clones only, minus some. The sample holds roughly 57,000 clones, roughly 87% seen once. The timepoints at which blood was sampled were baseline, cycle 4 day 1, and cycle 7 day 1. The source is an adult with an advanced solid tumor such as melanoma, head and neck, liver or kidney cancer. Sequenced material: CD4+ or CD8+ T cells sorted from blood, taken in a trial of the OX40 agonist ivuxolimab. V is TRBV11-1 and J is TRBJ1-1; 10 bases fit TRBD1. In nucleotides, the CDR3 is TGTGCCAGCAGCGCCGGGACAGGGGTTCGGGGCACTGAAGCTTTCTTT. Translated: CASSAGTGVRGTEAFF.